This paragraph covers one T cell receptor beta chain sequence. Its antigen is still unknown. Given the absence of the conserved phenylalanine or tryptophan at the CDR3 end, a read error is likely. The limits of the CDR3 on the DNA are not certain, so only TCRdb's listed CDR3 is given. Germline CDR1 and CDR2: SGHTA and FQGTGA. 13 amino acids form the CDR3, both terminal residues included. The data are from a study of CD8+CD57+ T cells in acquired aplastic anemia. About the study: On average, sorted CD4+ and CD8+ cells gave approximately 3 ug of DNA. As sequenced from healthy donors, CD4+ cells averaged around 10 million reads.

Overall study findings and caveats: Patients shared just under 30 CD8+ CDR3 sequences with controls.

According to the study, genomic DNA was the template for TCR beta VDJ and CDR3 profiling. MiXCR was run by TCRdb on the reads, yielding one entry per CDR3 protein. The sample yields around 400,000 distinct CDR3 sequences, 65% to 80% seen once. The clonotype originates from a human donor in good health, serving as a control. Sequencing was done on a sample of sorted CD4+, CD8+, or CD8+CD57+ T cells (not recorded which) from PBMCs. The chain combines TRBV7-3 with TRBJ2-7; the table's D call of TRBD1 was not tested on the DNA. The CDR3 sequence: CASSLKPGGSYEQ.